This TCR beta chain stems from a study of T-cell memory formation after mild COVID-19. As for the study in general: Largely, TCR clusters stayed within a single donor. Study results and caveats: Proof of SARS-CoV-2 specificity was absent for the second-wave clones that crested on day 37.

Constant-segment primers served in 5'RACE that generated TCR alpha and TCR beta cDNA libraries bearing sample barcodes and UMIs. From the 5' RACE reads, TCRdb called clonotypes with MiXCR, one entry per CDR3 protein. Of 250,000 to 350,000 distinct CDR3 sequences in the sample, about 16% were seen once. CDR3 length equals 15 residues. The V gene's germline CDR1 is SEHNR and CDR2 FQNEAQ (reference sequence). V was clipped by 5 bases and J by 4 bases, with 17 bases between them. As regards this clonotype: The antigen is not known.

This receptor was taken from a man aged 18 to 30 who had mild COVID-19 (a few samples of this study predate the infection). Cell type and time point are not known. The material sequenced was PBMCs or a T cell subset sorted from them (not recorded which). The rearrangement uses TRBV7-9 and TRBJ1-2; D might be TRBD1 (6 bases). CDR3 DNA sequence: TGTGCCAGCAGCCTCGGACAGACGAATTCCTATGGCTACACCTTC. Protein product: CASSLGQTNSYGYTF.